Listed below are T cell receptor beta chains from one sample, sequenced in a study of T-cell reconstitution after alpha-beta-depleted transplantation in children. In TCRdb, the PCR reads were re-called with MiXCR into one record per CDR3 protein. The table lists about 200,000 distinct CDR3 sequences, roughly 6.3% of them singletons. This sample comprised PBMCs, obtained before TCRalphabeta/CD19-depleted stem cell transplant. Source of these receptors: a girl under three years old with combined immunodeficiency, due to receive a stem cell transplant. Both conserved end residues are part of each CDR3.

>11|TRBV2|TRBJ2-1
CASEAGNEQFF
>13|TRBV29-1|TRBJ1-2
CSVVMGRGYGYTF
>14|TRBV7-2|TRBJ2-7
CASSFNKGSYEQYF
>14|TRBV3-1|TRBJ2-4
CASSLRQGRNIQYF
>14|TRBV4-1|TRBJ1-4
CASSFRDGNEKLFF
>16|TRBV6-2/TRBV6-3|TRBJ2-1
CASSYSSGTSANEQFF
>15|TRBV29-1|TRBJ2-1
CSAAWRMGLYNEQFF
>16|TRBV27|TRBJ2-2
CASSPPTLRNTGELFF
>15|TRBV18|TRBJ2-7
CASSPTAGGSGEQYF
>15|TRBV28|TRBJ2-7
CASSSLREVRYEQYF
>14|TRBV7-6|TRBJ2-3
CASSLEAGADTQYF
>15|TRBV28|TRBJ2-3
CASSLLGGTPDTQYF
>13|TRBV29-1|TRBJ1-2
CSVGRRFSYGYTF
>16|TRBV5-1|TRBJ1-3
CASSFSGPPTGNTIYF
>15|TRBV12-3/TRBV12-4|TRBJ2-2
CASSFWWANTGELFF
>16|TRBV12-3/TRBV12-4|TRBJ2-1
CASSPVLGREGNEQFF
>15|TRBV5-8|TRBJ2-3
CASSLLAGAGDTQYF
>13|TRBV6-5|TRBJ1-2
CASSLDRGYGYTF
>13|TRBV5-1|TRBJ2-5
CASSPGAGETQYF
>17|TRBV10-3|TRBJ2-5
CAISAGRLGGSRETQYF
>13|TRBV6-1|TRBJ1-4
CASSKQGLGKLFF